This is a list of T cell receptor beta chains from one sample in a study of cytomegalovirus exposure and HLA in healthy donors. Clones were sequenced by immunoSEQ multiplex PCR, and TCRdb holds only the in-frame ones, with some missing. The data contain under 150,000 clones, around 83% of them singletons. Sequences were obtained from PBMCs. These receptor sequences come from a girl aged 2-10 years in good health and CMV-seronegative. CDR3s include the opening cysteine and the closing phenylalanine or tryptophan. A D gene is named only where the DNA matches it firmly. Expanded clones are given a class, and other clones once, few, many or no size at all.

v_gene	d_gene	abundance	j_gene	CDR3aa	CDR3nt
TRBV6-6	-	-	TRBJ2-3	CASSAQGSGDTQYF	TGTGCCAGCAGTGCACAGGGATCGGGAGATACGCAGTATTTT
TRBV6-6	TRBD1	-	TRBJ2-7	CASSFLGTGYSEQYF	TGTGCCAGCAGTTTCCTCGGGACAGGGTATAGCGAGCAGTACTTC
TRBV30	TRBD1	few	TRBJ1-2	CAWETGGNYGYTF	TGTGCCTGGGAGACAGGGGGCAACTATGGCTACACCTTC
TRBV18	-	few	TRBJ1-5	CASSPTSNQPQHF	TGTGCCAGCTCACCGACAAGCAATCAGCCCCAGCATTTT
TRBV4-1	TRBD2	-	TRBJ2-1	CASSQALAGVGNEQFF	TGCGCCAGCAGCCAAGCCCTAGCGGGAGTAGGTAATGAGCAGTTCTTC
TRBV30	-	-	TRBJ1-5	CAWSPGGLGNQPQHF	TGTGCCTGGAGTCCCGGAGGTCTAGGGAATCAGCCCCAGCATTTT
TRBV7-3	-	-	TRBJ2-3	CASSSSDNPDTQYF	TGTGCCAGCAGCTCTAGCGACAACCCAGATACGCAGTATTTT
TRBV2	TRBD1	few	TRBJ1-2	CASEGQFNYGYTF	TGTGCCAGCGAGGGACAGTTCAACTATGGCTACACCTTC
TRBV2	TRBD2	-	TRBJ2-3	CASSQLRASGGVSGTQYF	TGTGCCAGCAGCCAACTCAGGGCTAGCGGGGGGGTATCGGGTACGCAGTATTTT
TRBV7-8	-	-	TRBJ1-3	CASSSRPGVGINTIYF	TGTGCCAGCAGCTCACGCCCGGGGGTAGGGATTAACACCATATATTTT
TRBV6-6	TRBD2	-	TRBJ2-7	CASSYSGTSGRGEQYF	TGTGCCAGCAGTTACTCCGGGACTAGCGGGAGGGGCGAGCAGTACTTC
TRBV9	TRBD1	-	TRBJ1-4	CASSGPGTGDEKLFF	TGTGCCAGCAGCGGACCCGGGACAGGGGACGAAAAACTGTTTTTT
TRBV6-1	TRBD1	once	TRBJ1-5	CASSAGTGGVFSNQPQHF	TGTGCCAGCAGTGCAGGGACAGGGGGTGTTTTTAGCAATCAGCCCCAGCATTTT
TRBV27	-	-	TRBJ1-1	CASSRSRQVLYTEAFF	TGTGCCAGCAGTCGATCACGACAGGTACTATACACTGAAGCTTTCTTT
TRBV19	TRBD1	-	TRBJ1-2	CASGDRGNYGYTF	TGTGCCAGCGGGGACAGGGGAAACTATGGCTACACCTTC
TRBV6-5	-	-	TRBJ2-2	CASAQGRGAGELFF	TGTGCCAGCGCCCAGGGGAGGGGAGCCGGGGAGCTGTTTTTT
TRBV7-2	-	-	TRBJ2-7	CASSFRWGSEFYEQYF	TGTGCCAGCAGCTTTAGATGGGGTAGCGAATTTTACGAGCAGTACTTC
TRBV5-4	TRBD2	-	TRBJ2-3	CASSLGARGGQGIDTQYF	TGTGCCAGCAGCTTGGGGGCGCGGGGGGGCCAGGGGATAGATACGCAGTATTTT
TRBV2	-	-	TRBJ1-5	CASSRDRVLGGPSPQHF	TGTGCCAGCAGCAGGGACCGCGTTTTGGGGGGGCCGTCACCCCAGCATTTT
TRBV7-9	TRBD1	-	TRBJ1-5	CASSYYGQGYDQPQHF	TGTGCCAGCAGCTACTACGGACAGGGTTATGATCAGCCCCAGCATTTT
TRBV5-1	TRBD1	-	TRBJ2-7	CASSSGQGDYEQYF	TGCGCCAGCAGCTCGGGACAGGGGGATTACGAGCAGTACTTC
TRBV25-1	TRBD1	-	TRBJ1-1	CASSVGTGNTEAFF	TGTGCCAGCAGTGTAGGGACAGGGAACACTGAAGCTTTCTTT
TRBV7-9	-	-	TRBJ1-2	CASTHGGVDYGYTF	TGTGCCAGCACCCACGGGGGGGTTGACTATGGCTACACCTTC
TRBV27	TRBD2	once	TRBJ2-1	CASSLAGGSYNEQFF	TGTGCCAGCAGTTTAGCGGGAGGAAGCTACAATGAGCAGTTCTTC
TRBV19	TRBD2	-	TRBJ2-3	CASSIDSLAGFTDTQYF	TGTGCCAGTAGTATAGATTCACTAGCGGGATTCACAGATACGCAGTATTTT
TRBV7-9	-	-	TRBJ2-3	CASTPGTASDTQYF	TGTGCCAGCACCCCAGGAACCGCCTCAGATACGCAGTATTTT
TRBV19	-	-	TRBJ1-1	CASSAGLRNTEAFF	TGTGCCAGTAGCGCCGGACTGAGAAACACTGAAGCTTTCTTT
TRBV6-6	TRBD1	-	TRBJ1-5	CATGDRDNQPQHF	TGTGCCACAGGGGACAGGGACAATCAGCCCCAGCATTTT
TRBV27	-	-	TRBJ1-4	CASSLQAGNEKLFF	TGTGCCAGCAGTTTACAGGCAGGAAATGAAAAACTGTTTTTT
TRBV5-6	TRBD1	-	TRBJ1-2	CASSLAGGNYGYTF	TGTGCCAGCAGCTTGGCAGGGGGCAACTATGGCTACACCTTC
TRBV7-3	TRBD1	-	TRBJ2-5	CASSSTGVQETQYF	TGTGCCAGCAGCTCGACAGGGGTCCAAGAGACCCAGTACTTC
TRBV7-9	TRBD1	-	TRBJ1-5	CASSTDREGDQPQHF	TGTGCCAGCAGCACGGACAGGGAAGGGGATCAGCCCCAGCATTTT
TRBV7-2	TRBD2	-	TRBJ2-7	CASSSRGRGMSYEQYF	TGTGCCAGCAGCTCCCGCGGGAGGGGGATGTCCTACGAGCAGTACTTC
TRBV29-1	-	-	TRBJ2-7	CSVGDFTYEQYF	TGCAGCGTAGGGGACTTTACCTACGAGCAGTACTTC
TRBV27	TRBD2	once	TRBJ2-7	CASWRLAGEQYF	TGTGCCAGCTGGCGACTAGCGGGAGAGCAGTACTTC
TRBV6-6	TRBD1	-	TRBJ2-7	CASSPPPDRAYEQYF	TGTGCCAGCAGCCCGCCCCCGGACAGGGCCTACGAGCAGTACTTC
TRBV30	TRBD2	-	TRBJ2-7	CAWSVLAGSDEQYF	TGTGCCTGGAGTGTACTAGCGGGGAGCGACGAGCAGTACTTC
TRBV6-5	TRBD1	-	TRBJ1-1	CASSEDRDTEAFF	TGTGCCAGCAGTGAGGACAGGGACACTGAAGCTTTCTTT
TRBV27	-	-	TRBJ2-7	CASSLGGAREQYF	TGTGCCAGCAGTTTGGGGGGGGCTCGGGAGCAGTACTTC
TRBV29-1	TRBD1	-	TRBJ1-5	CSVALTGDSNQPQHF	TGCAGCGTTGCCCTTACAGGGGATAGCAATCAGCCCCAGCATTTT
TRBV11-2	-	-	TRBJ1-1	CASSQRRLNTEAFF	TGTGCCAGCAGCCAGCGACGACTGAACACTGAAGCTTTCTTT
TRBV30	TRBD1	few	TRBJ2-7	CAWSVGQGALYEQYF	TGTGCCTGGAGTGTGGGACAGGGGGCTCTCTACGAGCAGTACTTC
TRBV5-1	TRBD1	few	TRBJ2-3	CASRQQGALADTQYF	TGCGCCAGCAGGCAACAGGGGGCTCTCGCAGATACGCAGTATTTT
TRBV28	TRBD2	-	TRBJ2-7	CASRLSGTSGPSQYF	TGTGCCAGCAGACTATCCGGGACTAGTGGACCCTCGCAGTACTTC
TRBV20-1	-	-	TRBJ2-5	CSAISETQYF	TGCAGTGCAATCTCGGAGACCCAGTACTTC
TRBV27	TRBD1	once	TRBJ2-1	CASSPTAGTGIYNEQFF	TGTGCCAGCAGTCCAACCGCCGGGACAGGCATTTACAATGAGCAGTTCTTC
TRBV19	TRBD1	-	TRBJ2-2	CASSTTGGLVAGELFF	TGTGCCAGTAGTACAACAGGGGGCCTTGTGGCCGGGGAGCTGTTTTTT
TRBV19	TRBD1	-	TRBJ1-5	CASSTTRTGSQPQHF	TGTGCCAGTAGTACGACCCGGACAGGGAGTCAGCCCCAGCATTTT
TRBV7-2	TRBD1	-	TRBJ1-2	CASSSGWDRTNYGYTF	TGTGCCAGCAGCTCAGGCTGGGACAGGACTAACTATGGCTACACCTTC
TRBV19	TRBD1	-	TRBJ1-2	CASSILDRVNYTF	TGTGCCAGTAGTATCCTCGACAGGGTCAACTACACCTTC
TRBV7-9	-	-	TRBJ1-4	CASSSGTGGEKLFF	TGTGCCAGCAGCTCAGGGACCGGGGGTGAAAAACTGTTTTTT
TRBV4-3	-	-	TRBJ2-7	CASSQSRTGEAYEQYF	TGCGCCAGCAGCCAAAGCCGTACAGGAGAAGCCTACGAGCAGTACTTC
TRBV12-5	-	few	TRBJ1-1	CASGLLSTEAFF	TGTGCTAGTGGTTTGCTGAGCACTGAAGCTTTCTTT